One sample yielded the 7 T cell receptor beta chains listed below, sequenced in a study of shared clonotypes between healthy human individuals. CD45RO negativity and positive selection for CCR7 defined naive CD8 cells, a population that excluded terminally differentiated effector memory CD45RA+ cells. The method was immunoSEQ multiplex PCR; TCRdb's version includes in-frame clones alone and lacks a portion of them. The profile shows roughly 570,000 clones, roughly 98% of them singletons. The sequenced material came from naive CD8+ T cells sorted from blood. Source of these receptors: a man aged 25 to 40 in good health.

CDR3 DNA: TGTGCCAGCAGCTTAGGCATGGACAGGGGGCTCCACGAGCAGTACTTC. Its translation is CASSLGMDRGLHEQYF. The chain is built from TRBV13 and TRBJ2-7; 11 bases map to TRBD1. V trimming: 0 bases; J trimming: 5 bases; junction bases outside the gene matches: 6. The length of the CDR3 is 16 residues. The V gene's germline CDR1 is PRHDT and CDR2 FYEKMQ (reference sequence).

The V call is TRBV15, the J call TRBJ1-2; D possibly corresponds to TRBD1 (6 bases). The CDR3 has 13 amino acids. V shed 3 bases and J shed 8 bases, with 13 bases lying between them. In germline, CDR1 is LNHNV, CDR2 YYDKDF (reference sequence). The CDR3 reads CATSRDSYGGYTF. The CDR3 DNA reads TGTGCCACCAGCAGGGACAGCTACGGAGGCTACACCTTC. Full variable domain (missing parts from reference TRBV15 and TRBJ1-2): DAMVIQNPRYQVTQFGKPVTLSCSQTLNHNVMYWYQQKSSQAPKLLFHYYDKDFNNEADTPDNFQSRRPNTSFCFLDIRSPGLGDTAMYLCATSRDSYGGYTFGSGTRLTVV.

This chain links TRBV7-2 with TRBJ1-1, with D possibly matching TRBD1 (6 bases). The CDR3 has 16 amino acids. Germline V gene lookup returns CDR1 SGHTA and CDR2 FQGNSA. The germline V and J ends were trimmed by 4 bases and 5 bases, with 20 bases remaining between them. The CDR3 loop is CASSSGGQGHGTEAFF. The CDR3 nucleotides read TGTGCCAGCAGCTCCGGAGGGCAGGGGCACGGTACTGAAGCTTTCTTT.

CDR3 DNA sequence: TGTGCCAGCAGCGGAGCAGAACAGGCCAATGAGCAGTTCTTC. Translating it yields CASSGAEQANEQFF. The chain employs TRBV27 and TRBJ2-1, with a tentative D call TRBD1 (5 bases). Trimming cost V 6 bases and J 6 bases, with 15 bases left between them. The CDR3 loop spans 14 amino acids. Germline loops: CDR1 MNHEY, CDR2 SMNVEV (reference sequence).

This rearrangement joins TRBV27 to TRBJ1-2; 8 bases are a match to TRBD1. Germline lookup yields CDR1 MNHEY and CDR2 SMNVEV (reference sequence). The CDR3 runs 14 residues. After removal of 7 bases from V and 7 bases from J, the junction contained 11 bases not matched to a gene. CDR3 nucleotides: TGTGCCAGCAAAATACAGGGGGTTACTCTTGGCTACACCTTC. Residues: CASKIQGVTLGYTF.

The chain combines TRBV30 with TRBJ2-7; D tentatively fits TRBD1 or TRBD2 (5 bases each). CDR3 length: 16 residues. CDR1 is GTSNPN and CDR2 is SVGIG in the germline V gene (reference sequence). The ends were cut back, 0 bases at V and 0 bases at J, with 15 bases in the middle. The CDR3: CAWSVHTGRNSYEQYF. CDR3 DNA: TGTGCCTGGAGTGTACACACGGGACGTAACTCCTACGAGCAGTACTTC.

This chain joins TRBV6-5 and TRBJ2-1; D call uncertain. The CDR3 is 13 residues long. Trimming left V 1 base short and J 9 bases short, with 10 bases between. Germline V CDR1 and CDR2: MNHEY, SVGAGI. CDR3 region: CASSYLESGEQFF. The CDR3 nucleotides read TGTGCCAGCAGTTACTTAGAGTCGGGTGAGCAGTTCTTC.